This entry lists 20 T cell receptor beta chains sequenced from one sample in a study of T cell responses to AZD1222 COVID-19 vaccine (TCRdb year 2021). The protocol used for the library was the immunoSEQ multiplex PCR assay. The clones in this table, taken by TCRdb from immuneACCESS, are in-frame only. Not every clone is retained; where verified, under half of the shortfall comes from an unresolved V gene, and the cause of the rest is unknown. The sample data list 150,000 to 200,000 clones, and about nine tenths of these were observed just once. The leading ten clones occupy roughly 2% of the sample. What the time point label conveys for this sample: about 28 days (+/-7) after the second vaccine dose. This specimen was peripheral blood, taken 28 days after the second AZD1222 dose. These receptors came from an adult who received the AZD1222 COVID-19 vaccine.

The chain is built from TRBV6-5 and TRBJ1-5; TRBD1 is a possible D gene (6 bases). Trimming shortened V by 6 bases and J by 7 bases, and 16 bases separated the two germline ends. This CDR3 contains 14 residues. Per the germline V gene, CDR1 is MNHEY and CDR2 is SVGAGI. Here the CDR3 DNA reads TGTGCCAGCAGACCCGAGGGGGAGGGACAGCCCCAGCATTTT. Residues: CASRPEGEGQPQHF.

V is TRBV27 and J is TRBJ1-5; 8 nucleotides align to TRBD1. Germline-derived CDR1 and CDR2 are MNHEY and SMNVEV (reference sequence). There are 16 residues in the CDR3. V was pared by 3 bases and J by 3 bases, with 7 bases of the junction left unmatched. The CDR3 coding sequence is TGTGCCAGCAGTTTGATAGGACAGGGAAACAATCAGCCCCAGCATTTT. This gives the protein CASSLIGQGNNQPQHF.

The rearrangement uses TRBV6-2 or TRBV6-3 and TRBJ2-7; TRBD2 matches at 11 bases. The V gene's germline CDR1 is MNHEY and CDR2 SVGEGT. Trimming removed 0 bases from V and 3 bases from J; junction bases left unmatched: 7. The CDR3 sequence is 17 residues long. CDR3 DNA: TGTGCCAGCAGTTACTCCCTAGCGGGAGGCGGGATCTACGAGCAGTACTTC. Its protein product is CASSYSLAGGGIYEQYF.

V and J are TRBV29-1 and TRBJ1-1; D remains ambiguous. Trimming took off 6 bases at V and 1 base at J, with 15 bases between the two ends. CDR1 and CDR2 from the germline V gene are SQVTM and ANQGSEA. This CDR3 contains 14 residues. CDR3 sequence: CSVSLGWGNTEAFF. CDR3 nucleotide sequence: TGCAGCGTCTCCTTGGGCTGGGGGAACACTGAAGCTTTCTTT.

V usage is TRBV5-1 and J usage is TRBJ1-3; D ambiguous. Germline-derived CDR1 and CDR2 are SGHRS and YFSETQ. The ends were cut back, 4 bases at V and 2 bases at J, with 7 bases in the middle. The CDR3 is made up of 13 amino acids. CDR3: CASSNGAGNTIYF. DNA of the CDR3: TGCGCCAGCAGCAACGGGGCTGGAAACACCATATATTTT.

J is TRBJ1-6 and V is TRBV6-5; no definite D call. Trimming removed 7 bases at V and 5 bases at J, with 12 bases between. Germline CDR1 reads MNHEY; CDR2 reads SVGAGI. The CDR3 length is 14 residues. CDR3 protein: CASNRQENNSPLHF. In DNA form, the CDR3 reads TGTGCCAGCAACAGACAAGAGAATAATTCACCCCTCCACTTT.

This clone is a singleton in its sample. V gene TRBV4-1 combines with J gene TRBJ1-2, with a weak D call TRBD1 (6 bases). The germline V gene encodes CDR1 MGHRA and CDR2 YSYEKL. This CDR3 comprises 15 residues. The V gene lost 0 bases and the J gene lost 1 base, with 9 bases spanning the gap. The CDR3 loop is CASSQEQGFNYGYTF. The CDR3 DNA follows: TGCGCCAGCAGCCAAGAACAGGGCTTTAACTATGGCTACACCTTC.

The chain employs TRBV14 and TRBJ2-3, with D perhaps given as TRBD1 or TRBD2 (6 bases each). CDR1 is SGHDN, CDR2 FVKESK, per germline. CDR3 length equals 16 residues. Trimming took off 4 bases at V and 1 base at J, with 15 bases between the two ends. In nucleotides, the CDR3 is TGTGCCAGCAGCCGAGGTTGGGGGGCCGGCACAGATACGCAGTATTTT. It encodes CASSRGWGAGTDTQYF.

This chain connects TRBV5-1 to TRBJ1-4, with 8 bases that match TRBD1. The ends lost 6 bases at V and 4 bases at J; junction bases unmatched: 8. The CDR3 contains 15 residues. Germline V gene data show CDR1 as SGHRS and CDR2 as YFSETQ. The CDR3 here is CASNTGTGDNEKLFF. DNA for the CDR3: TGCGCCAGCAATACTGGGACAGGAGATAATGAAAAACTGTTTTTT.

The chain links TRBV4-2 to TRBJ1-1; D unclear. The CDR3 covers 14 residues. Germline assignment: CDR1 LGHNA and CDR2 YNFKEQ. V was cut by 4 bases and J by 1 base, with 10 bases left in between. The CDR3 is CASSPPDKNTEAFF. The CDR3 DNA is TGTGCCAGCAGCCCTCCCGACAAGAACACTGAAGCTTTCTTT.

V gene TRBV4-3 combines with J gene TRBJ1-2; D is possibly TRBD1 (5 bases). Germline V gene lookup returns CDR1 LGHNA and CDR2 YSLEER. This CDR3 region has 17 residues. V was clipped by 0 bases and J by 4 bases, with 18 bases between them. The chain's CDR3 is CASSQEKGRGESYGYTF. CDR3 nucleotides: TGCGCCAGCAGCCAAGAGAAAGGAAGGGGCGAGAGCTATGGCTACACCTTC.

This clone has a single count. The V gene is TRBV28, the J gene TRBJ2-1; TRBD2 agrees at 7 bases. Germline V gene lookup returns CDR1 MDHEN and CDR2 SYDVKM. Trimming cost V 6 bases and J 2 bases; bases outside gene matches: 4. CDR3 size: 14 residues. The CDR3 loop is CASRWEGTYNEQFF. The CDR3 nucleotides read TGTGCCAGCAGGTGGGAGGGGACCTACAATGAGCAGTTCTTC.

The chain carries TRBV7-3 and TRBJ2-7; unclear D gene. This CDR3 spans 13 amino acids. With 5 bases removed from V and 0 bases from J, the gap between germline ends came to 8 bases. CDR1 and CDR2 from the germline V gene are SGHTA and FQGTGA. The CDR3 loop is CASSAFSSYEQYF. The CDR3 region has the DNA TGTGCCAGCAGCGCCTTCAGCTCCTACGAGCAGTACTTC.

The rearrangement links TRBV4-2 to TRBJ2-1, with 16 positions matching TRBD2. The germline V gene encodes CDR1 LGHNA and CDR2 YNFKEQ. Losses at the gene ends were 1 base for V and 8 bases for J; bases not matched to a gene: 5. CDR3 length equals 17 residues. CDR3 residues: CASSQVPGLAGGDEQFF. The CDR3 DNA is TGTGCCAGCAGCCAAGTGCCGGGACTAGCGGGAGGGGATGAGCAGTTCTTC.

This clone was recorded once. The genes are TRBV7-2 and TRBJ2-5; the D is unclear. V dropped 3 bases and J dropped 2 bases, with 10 bases sitting between them. Per germline, CDR1 SGHTA and CDR2 FQGNSA. The CDR3 is 14 amino acids. CDR3 in amino acids: CASSFNGIQETQYF. The CDR3 nucleotides are TGTGCCAGCAGCTTCAACGGCATTCAAGAGACCCAGTACTTC. Looking up the rest from reference TRBV7-2 and TRBJ2-5 gives the full variable domain: GAGVSQSPSNKVTEKGKDVELRCDPISGHTALYWYRQSLGQGLEFLIYFQGNSAPDKSGLPSDRFSAERTGGSVSTLTIQRTQQEDSAVYLCASSFNGIQETQYFGPGTRLLVL.

The chain employs TRBV3-1 (or the pseudogene TRBV3-2) and TRBJ2-2, with D perhaps being TRBD1 or TRBD2 (6 bases each). V lost 6 bases to trimming and J lost 1 base, with 18 bases between them. The CDR3 has 17 amino acids. Germline CDR1 is LGHDT and CDR2 is YNNKEL (reference sequence). The CDR3 DNA follows: TGTGCCAGCAGTCGCAAAAAGGGGGGACAGAACACCGGGGAGCTGTTTTTT. Its translation is CASSRKKGGQNTGELFF.

The chain couples TRBV4-2 to TRBJ1-1; TRBD1 might be the D (5 bases). The CDR3 spans 13 residues. V was pared by 3 bases and J by 6 bases, with 11 bases between. Germline lookup yields CDR1 LGHNA and CDR2 YNFKEQ. The CDR3 coding sequence is TGTGCCAGCAGCCAGAGAGACAGTCCTGAAGCTTTCTTT. As protein: CASSQRDSPEAFF.

The chain is built from TRBV7-2 and TRBJ2-2; D gene ambiguous. In germline, CDR1 is SGHTA, CDR2 FQGNSA. The CDR3 has 14 amino acids. The V and J ends lost 2 bases and 6 bases respectively, with 10 bases between them. The CDR3 DNA follows: TGTGCCAGCAGCTTAACGCAGGAGTCCGGGGAGCTGTTTTTT. Its protein product is CASSLTQESGELFF. Filled out from reference TRBV7-2 and TRBJ2-2, the complete variable domain reads GAGVSQSPSNKVTEKGKDVELRCDPISGHTALYWYRQSLGQGLEFLIYFQGNSAPDKSGLPSDRFSAERTGGSVSTLTIQRTQQEDSAVYLCASSLTQESGELFFGEGSRLTVL.

The chain links TRBV25-1 to TRBJ1-3; D not certain. The CDR3 extends over 15 amino acids. Germline CDR1 is MGHDK and CDR2 is SYGVNS. The V and J ends lost 2 bases and 1 base respectively, with 9 bases between them. The CDR3 DNA sequence: TGTGCCAGCAGTGAAACGGGAGTATCTGGAAACACCATATATTTT. Residues: CASSETGVSGNTIYF.

This chain connects TRBV19 to TRBJ2-4; D possibly uses TRBD1 or TRBD2 (5 bases each). The CDR3 sequence is 14 residues long. The V end lost 4 bases, the J end lost 5 bases, and 12 bases lay between the germline ends. Germline CDR1 and CDR2: LNHDA and SQIVND (reference sequence). The CDR3 loop reads CASSTEGFQNIQYF. DNA of the CDR3: TGTGCCAGTAGTACAGAGGGGTTCCAAAACATTCAGTACTTC. Using reference TRBV19 and TRBJ2-4 for the parts outside the CDR3, the full variable domain is DGGITQSPKYLFRKEGQNVTLSCEQNLNHDAMYWYRQDPGQGLRLIYYSQIVNDFQKGDIAEGYSVSREKKESFPLTVTSAQKNPTAFYLCASSTEGFQNIQYFGAGTRLSVL.